One TCR beta chain is described in this entry. This sample was included in a study of blood T cell repertoires in COVID-19. Whole-study context: The United States, Italy and Spain supplied acute and convalescent COVID-19 samples. Nucleic acid was either cDNA or gDNA, and it came from T cells, B-cell-depleted T cells, or PBMCs.

Germline values: CDR1 WSHSY, CDR2 SAAADI. The CDR3 has 14 residues. The V gene end was trimmed by 3 bases and the J gene end by 7 bases; junction bases not matched to a gene: 3. Methods used by the authors: Estimated nucleated cell counts came from reference gene primer amplification. Clones were read by immunoSEQ multiplex PCR, and TCRdb kept only the in-frame ones, dropping some. The V and J calls and the clone size are those of that table, but D and trimming were determined from the DNA. Counted here are about 280,000 clones, around four fifths occurring once; the ten biggest clones make up approximately 10%.

Sequenced sample: peripheral blood. This receptor was obtained from a woman aged 50 to 60 who had recovered from COVID-19. The chain uses TRBV10-2 and TRBJ2-3, with TRBD2 matching 11 bases. The CDR3 loop is CASSDLAGGYTQYF. CDR3 DNA sequence: TGCGCCAGCAGTGATCTAGCGGGAGGCTATACGCAGTATTTT.